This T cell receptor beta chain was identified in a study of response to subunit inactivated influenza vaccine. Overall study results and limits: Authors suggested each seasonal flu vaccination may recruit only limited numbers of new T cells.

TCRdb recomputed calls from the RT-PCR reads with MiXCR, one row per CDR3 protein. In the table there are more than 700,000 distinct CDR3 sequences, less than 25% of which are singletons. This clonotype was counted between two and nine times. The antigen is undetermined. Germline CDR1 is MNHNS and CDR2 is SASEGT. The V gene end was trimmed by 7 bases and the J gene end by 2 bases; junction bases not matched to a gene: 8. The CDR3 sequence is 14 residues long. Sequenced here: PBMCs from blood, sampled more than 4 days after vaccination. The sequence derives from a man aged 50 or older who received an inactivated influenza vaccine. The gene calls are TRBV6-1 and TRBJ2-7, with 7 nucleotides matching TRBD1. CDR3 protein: CASNVRGQTYEQYF. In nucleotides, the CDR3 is TGTGCCAGCAACGTCCGGGGACAGACCTACGAGCAGTACTTC.